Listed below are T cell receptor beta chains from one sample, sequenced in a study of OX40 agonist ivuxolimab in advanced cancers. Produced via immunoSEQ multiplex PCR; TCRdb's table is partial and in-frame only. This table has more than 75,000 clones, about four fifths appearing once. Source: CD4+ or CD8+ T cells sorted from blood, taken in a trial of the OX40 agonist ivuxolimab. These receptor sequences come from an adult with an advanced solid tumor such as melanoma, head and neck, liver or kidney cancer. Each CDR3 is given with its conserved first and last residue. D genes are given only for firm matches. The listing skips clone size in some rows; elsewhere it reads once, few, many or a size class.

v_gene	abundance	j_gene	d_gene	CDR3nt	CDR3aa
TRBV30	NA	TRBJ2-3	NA	TGTGCCTGGAGTGCAGACACACCTAGCACAGATACGCAGTATTTT	CAWSADTPSTDTQYF
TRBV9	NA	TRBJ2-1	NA	TGTGCCAGCAGCGTAGTCGGGAATGCTTACAATGAGCAGTTCTTC	CASSVVGNAYNEQFF
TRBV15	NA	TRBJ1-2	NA	TGTGCCACCAGCAGAGATCTTGTAGGACGAAACTATGGCTACACCTTC	CATSRDLVGRNYGYTF
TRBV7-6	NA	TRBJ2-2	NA	TGTGCCAGCAGCCTCGGGGGCAGAACCGCCACCGGGGAGCTGTTTTTT	CASSLGGRTATGELFF
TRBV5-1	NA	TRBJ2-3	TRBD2	TGCGCCAGCAGCTTCGGTAAGACTAGCGGCACAGATACGCAGTATTTT	CASSFGKTSGTDTQYF
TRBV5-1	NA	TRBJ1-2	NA	TGCGCCAGCAGCTTTGGAGGGGACTATGGCTACACCTTC	CASSFGGDYGYTF
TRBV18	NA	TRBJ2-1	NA	TGTGCCAGCTCACCACCTTTGGGGAGCTCCTACAATGAGCAGTTCTTC	CASSPPLGSSYNEQFF
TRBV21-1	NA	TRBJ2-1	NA	TGTGCCAGCAGCTGTTCGACTCTCCGGAGATGCAATGAGCAGTTCTTC	CASSCSTLRRCNEQFF
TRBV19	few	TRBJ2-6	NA	TGTGCCAGTAGCATCGACAGACCCTCTGGGGCCAACGTCCTGACTTTC	CASSIDRPSGANVLTF
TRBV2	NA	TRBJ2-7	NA	TGTGCCAGCAGTGAAACCCTATACGAGCAGTACTTC	CASSETLYEQYF
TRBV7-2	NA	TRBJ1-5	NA	TGTGCCAGCAGCGCCGACAGGAATGGTCAGCCCCAGCATTTT	CASSADRNGQPQHF
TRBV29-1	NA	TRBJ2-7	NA	TGCAGCGTTGGCGTCCTGGCGACCAACTCCTACGAGCAGTACTTC	CSVGVLATNSYEQYF
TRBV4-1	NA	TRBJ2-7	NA	TGCGCCAGCAGCCAAGCACTCCTCTACGAGCAGTACTTC	CASSQALLYEQYF
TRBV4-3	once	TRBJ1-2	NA	TGCGCCAGCAGCCAACAGCTGGGGGGCTATGGCTACACCTTC	CASSQQLGGYGYTF
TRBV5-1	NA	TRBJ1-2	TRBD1	TGCGCCAGCAGCTTGCGAGACGGACAGGTCCCTGATGGCTACACCTTC	CASSLRDGQVPDGYTF
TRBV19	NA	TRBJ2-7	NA	TGTGCCAGTAGCCAACCCCCCTACGAGCAGTACTTC	CASSQPPYEQYF
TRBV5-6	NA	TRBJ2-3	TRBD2	TGTGCCAGCAGCTTGGTTTCGGGGGGGCCCACAGATACGCAGTATTTT	CASSLVSGGPTDTQYF
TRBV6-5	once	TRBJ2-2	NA	TGTGCCAGCAGCCCTTCCCCCCCATGGGGCGGGGAGCTGTTTTTT	CASSPSPPWGGELFF
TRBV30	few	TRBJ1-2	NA	TGTGCCTGGAGTCCCCTGAAGACCAACTATGGCTACACCTTC	CAWSPLKTNYGYTF
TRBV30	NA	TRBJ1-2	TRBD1	TGTGCCTGGAGCGGTATCGGACAGGCCCCTCGCTATGGCTACACCTTC	CAWSGIGQAPRYGYTF
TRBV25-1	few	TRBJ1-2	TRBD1	TGTGCCAGCAGTTTGAAGTCCGGACAGGGTCGAGGCTACACCTTC	CASSLKSGQGRGYTF
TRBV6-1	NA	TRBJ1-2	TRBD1	TGTGCCAGCAGTGTCGGGGACAGGGGCCCAGCGCAGGTTGACTACACCTTC	CASSVGDRGPAQVDYTF
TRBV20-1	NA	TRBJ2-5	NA	TGCAGTGCTCGAGCCGGGGAGACCCAGTACTTC	CSARAGETQYF
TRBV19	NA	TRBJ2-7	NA	TGTGCCCCAGGGAGGAGCGTAACCTACGAGCAGTACTTC	CAPGRSVTYEQYF
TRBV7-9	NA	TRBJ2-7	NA	TGTGCCAGCAATGGAGGCGGCAGCGAATACGAGCAGTACTTC	CASNGGGSEYEQYF
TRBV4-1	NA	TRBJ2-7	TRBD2	TGCGCCAGCAGCCAAGGGGGACTAGCGGACTACGAGCAGTACTTC	CASSQGGLADYEQYF
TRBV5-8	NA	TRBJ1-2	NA	TGTGCCAGCAGCTCGACGCTTAACTATGGCTACACCTTC	CASSSTLNYGYTF
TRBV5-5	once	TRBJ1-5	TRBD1	TGTGCCAGCAGTTCCGGGACAGGGCCCAATCAGCCCCAGCATTTT	CASSSGTGPNQPQHF
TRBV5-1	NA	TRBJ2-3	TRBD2	TGCGCCAGCAGCTTAGGTGGGACTAGCGGCTCAGATACGCAGTATTTT	CASSLGGTSGSDTQYF
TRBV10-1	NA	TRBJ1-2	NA	TGCGCCAGCAGTGGTGGAGTTGACTATGGCTACACCTTC	CASSGGVDYGYTF
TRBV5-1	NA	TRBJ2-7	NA	TGCGCCAGCAGCTCCGGAGGGAGGTCCTACGAGCAGTACTTC	CASSSGGRSYEQYF
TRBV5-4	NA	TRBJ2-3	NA	TGTGCCAGCAGCCCTGGGGGTTCCGCAGATACGCAGTATTTT	CASSPGGSADTQYF
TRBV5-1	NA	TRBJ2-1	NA	TGCGCCAGCAGCTTGGCGGGGGCACCTTACAATGAGCAGTTCTTC	CASSLAGAPYNEQFF
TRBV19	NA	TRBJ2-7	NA	TGTGCTAGCGGAACCTACGAGCAGTACTTC	CASGTYEQYF
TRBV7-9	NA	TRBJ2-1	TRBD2	TGTGCCAGCAGCCAGAGGGCGGGACTAGGGGACTCGGATGAGCAGTTCTTC	CASSQRAGLGDSDEQFF
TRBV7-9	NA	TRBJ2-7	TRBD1	TGTGCCAGCAGCTTAGCGATTGGGCAGGGGGCGTCCTACGAGCAGTACTTC	CASSLAIGQGASYEQYF
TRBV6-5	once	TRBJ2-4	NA	TGTGCCAGCAGTTACGGGGGTCTAGCCAAAAACATTCAGTACTTC	CASSYGGLAKNIQYF
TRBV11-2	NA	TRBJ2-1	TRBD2	TGTGCCAGCAGCTGGCTAGCGGGGGGGCTTTTGGATGAGCAGTTCTTC	CASSWLAGGLLDEQFF
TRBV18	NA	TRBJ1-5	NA	TGTGCCAGCTCCCCAGGTGGCAATCAGCCCCAGCATTTT	CASSPGGNQPQHF
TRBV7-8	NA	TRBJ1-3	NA	TGTGCCAGCAGGCCAGACAGAGGGGGGAACACCATATATTTT	CASRPDRGGNTIYF
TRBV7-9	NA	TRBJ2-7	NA	TGTGCCAGCAGCAAAGGCGACGGAATCTACGAGCAGTACTTC	CASSKGDGIYEQYF
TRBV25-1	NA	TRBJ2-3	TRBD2	TGTGCCAGCAGTGAAGGTAGCGGGGGCCTCACAGATACGCAGTATTTT	CASSEGSGGLTDTQYF
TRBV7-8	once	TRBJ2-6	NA	TGTGCCAGCAGTCCACGGGCTGGGGCCAACGTCCTGACTTTC	CASSPRAGANVLTF
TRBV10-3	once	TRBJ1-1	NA	TGTGCCATCAGCGGACGGGGGAGGAACACTGAAGCTTTCTTT	CAISGRGRNTEAFF
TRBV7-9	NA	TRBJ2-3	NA	TGTGCCAGCAGCTTAGGCGGAGGCTTCAGCACAGATACGCAGTATTTT	CASSLGGGFSTDTQYF
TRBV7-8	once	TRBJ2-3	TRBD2	TGTGCCAGCAGATATTCTAGCGGTCGAGTCAAGGATACGCAGTATTTT	CASRYSSGRVKDTQYF
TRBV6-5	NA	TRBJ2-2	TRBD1	TGTGCCAGCAGTGCGGACAGGCCTACCGGGGAGCTGTTTTTT	CASSADRPTGELFF
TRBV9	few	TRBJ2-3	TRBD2	TGTGCCAGCAGCGTGGGCACTAGCGGCACAGATACGCAGTATTTT	CASSVGTSGTDTQYF
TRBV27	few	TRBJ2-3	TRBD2	TGTGCCAGCAGACCTCTAGCGGGGGGGCCAGATACGCAGTATTTT	CASRPLAGGPDTQYF
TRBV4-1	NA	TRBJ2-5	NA	TGCGCCAGCAGCCAAGACTTAGGGGCCCAAGAGACCCAGTACTTC	CASSQDLGAQETQYF
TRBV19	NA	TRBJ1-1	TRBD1	TGTGCCAGTAGTATCCGGGACAGGAAAGCTTTCTTT	CASSIRDRKAFF
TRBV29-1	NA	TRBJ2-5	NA	TGCAGCGTTGGGGAGGCCCAAGAGACCCAGTACTTC	CSVGEAQETQYF
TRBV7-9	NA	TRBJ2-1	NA	TGTGCCAGCAGCCGAGACGGTTACAATGAGCAGTTCTTC	CASSRDGYNEQFF
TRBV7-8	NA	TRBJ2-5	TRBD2	TGTGCCAGCAGCTTAGGCTTGCCTAGCGGACAAGAGACCCAGTACTTC	CASSLGLPSGQETQYF
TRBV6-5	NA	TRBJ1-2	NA	TGTGCCAAGACCGACTATGGCTACACCTTC	CAKTDYGYTF